One and the same sample provided the 19 T cell receptor beta chains below, sequenced in a study of glioma-infiltrating T cells. The iRepertoire nested amplicon-rescue multiplex PCR amplified TCR alpha and beta CDR3s from RNA. TCRdb recomputed calls from the multiplex PCR reads with MiXCR, one row per CDR3 protein. The sample records more than 350,000 distinct CDR3 sequences, about two fifths being singletons. Sequencing was performed on glioma tissue, nonneoplastic brain tissue, or PBMCs (not recorded which). Every receptor here comes from a human donor with low-grade glioma or glioblastoma, undergoing nonglioma brain surgery, or in good health (not recorded which).

This clonotype was observed a handful of times. The chain links TRBV10-3 to TRBJ2-5, with D perhaps matching TRBD1 or TRBD2 (6 bases each). The length of the CDR3 is 16 residues. Trimming pared 10 bases from V and 1 base from J, leaving 22 bases between. Germline assignment: CDR1 ENHRY and CDR2 SYGVKD. As DNA, the CDR3 is TGTGCCACCCGTTGGGGTGGCGGAGGGGGCCAAGAGACCCAGTACTTC. It encodes CATRWGGGGGQETQYF.

This chain links TRBV6-1 with TRBJ2-7; 8 nucleotides line up with TRBD2. The germline V gene encodes CDR1 MNHNS and CDR2 SASEGT. The CDR3 is made up of 15 amino acids. The V gene end was trimmed by 3 bases and the J gene end by 1 base; junction bases not matched to a gene: 5. The CDR3 reads CASSERLASSYEQYF. For the CDR3, the DNA is TGTGCCAGCAGTGAGCGACTAGCGAGTTCCTACGAGCAGTACTTC.

This clonotype showed up just a few times. The chain is built from TRBV14 and TRBJ2-1; D not certain. Trimming shortened V by 1 base and J by 5 bases, and 6 bases separated the two germline ends. The germline V gene has CDR1 SGHDN and CDR2 FVKESK. CDR3 length: 13 amino acids. The CDR3 DNA reads as TGTGCCAGCAGCCAAGGCCCCAACAATGAGCAGTTCTTC. Amino acids: CASSQGPNNEQFF. The variable domain in full, completed from reference TRBV14 and TRBJ2-1, reads EAGVTQFPSHSVIEKGQTVTLRCDPISGHDNLYWYRRVMGKEIKFLLHFVKESKQDESGMPNNRFLAERTGGTYSTLKVQPAELEDSGVYFCASSQGPNNEQFFGPGTRLTVL.

Concerning this clonotype: The conserved final phenylalanine or tryptophan is absent from the CDR3, which likely points to a read error. The CDR3 coding sequence is TGTGCCAGCAGCCACCTCCCGGGACAGGGTGCTTTCTACGAGCAGTACCTC. Its protein is CASSHLPGQGAFYEQYL. The chain has TRBV7-9 and TRBJ2-7; 9 bases map to TRBD1. J lost 3 bases, V lost 5 bases, and 14 bases had no gene match. The CDR3 covers 17 residues. Germline V gene sequence: CDR1 SEHNR, CDR2 FQNEAQ (reference sequence).

A note on this clonotype: A read error is possible here, since a much larger clone lies one base away. The chain is built from TRBV19 and TRBJ1-1; TRBD1 might be the D (6 bases). The germline V gene has CDR1 LNHDA and CDR2 SQIVND (reference sequence). The CDR3 contains 15 residues. The CDR3 sequence is CDSSILQGLGTEAFF. CDR3 coding DNA: TGTGACAGTAGTATCTTACAGGGCCTGGGGACTGAAGCTTTCTTT.

This clonotype was detected ten times or more. The chain links TRBV7-2 to TRBJ2-1, with D tentatively TRBD2 (6 bases). This CDR3 spans 14 amino acids. V lost 3 bases and J 4 bases, leaving 10 bases between the germline ends. CDR1 and CDR2 from the germline V gene are SGHTA and FQGNSA. The CDR3 nucleotides read TGTGCCAGCAGCTTTGGAGGGCAGTACAATGAGCAGTTCTTC. Translation: CASSFGGQYNEQFF.

This clonotype was detected ten times or more. J is TRBJ1-5 and V is TRBV6-1; the D is unclear. The germline V and J ends were trimmed by 8 bases and 7 bases, with 15 bases remaining between them. Germline V lookup: CDR1 MNHNS, CDR2 SASEGT. There are 13 residues in the CDR3. The CDR3 is CASCPIRGQPQHF. In DNA, the CDR3 is TGTGCCAGCTGCCCCATCCGAGGGCAGCCCCAGCATTTT.

This rearrangement joins TRBV3-1 to TRBJ1-1, with 9 bases that match TRBD1. Germline trimming cut 7 bases from V and 10 bases from J; bases unmatched to any gene: 7. The CDR3 spans 12 residues. Germline V gene sequence: CDR1 LGHDT, CDR2 YNNKEL (reference sequence). Written as DNA, the CDR3 is TGTGCCAGCACTACAGGGGGCGGGGGAGCTTTCTTT. Residues: CASTTGGGGAFF.

A word on this clonotype: The CDR3 end shows no conserved phenylalanine or tryptophan, and so a read error is likely. This chain links TRBV4-3 with TRBJ2-3; D assignment may be TRBD1 or TRBD2 (5 bases each). The CDR3 totals 19 residues. Trimming took 0 bases from V and 2 from J, leaving 21 bases between them. Germline CDR1 reads LGHNA; CDR2 reads YSLEER. CDR3 sequence reads: CASSQEPPRGRDATDTQYL. The DNA of the CDR3 is TGCGCCAGCAGCCAAGAACCGCCGAGGGGCAGGGATGCCACAGATACGCAGTATCTT.

The V call is TRBV28, the J call TRBJ2-4, with TRBD1 as a possible D gene (5 bases). The ends were cut back, 5 bases at V and 2 bases at J, with 13 bases in the middle. CDR3 length: 15 amino acids. CDR1 is MDHEN and CDR2 is SYDVKM in the germline V gene. CDR3 in amino acids: CASSGGAGPKNIQYF. DNA for the CDR3: TGTGCCAGCAGTGGTGGGGCAGGGCCCAAAAACATTCAGTACTTC.

The sample holds many counts of this clonotype. This rearrangement joins TRBV27 to TRBJ2-7; weak D call: TRBD1 (5 bases). Germline V lookup: CDR1 MNHEY, CDR2 SMNVEV (reference sequence). The V end lost 5 bases, the J end lost 7 bases, and 24 bases lay between the germline ends. The CDR3 is made up of 16 amino acids. CDR3 coding DNA: TGTGCCAGCAGTCGCTTAGGGGCTGACAGTAGGGTAGAGCAGTACTTC. Amino acids: CASSRLGADSRVEQYF.

This clonotype was seen more than once but under ten times. The chain carries TRBV7-2 and TRBJ1-5; 7 nucleotides line up with TRBD1. Trimming took 2 bases from V and 1 from J; bases not matched to a gene: 5. The CDR3 extends over 16 amino acids. CDR1 is SGHTA and CDR2 is FQGNSA in the germline V gene. The CDR3 protein is CASSLMGRGSNQPQHF. Written as DNA, the CDR3 is TGTGCCAGCAGCTTAATGGGCAGGGGGAGCAATCAGCCCCAGCATTTT.

This clonotype has at least ten counts. The J gene is TRBJ1-2, the V gene TRBV20-1; perhaps TRBD1 as D (5 bases). In germline, CDR1 is DFQATT, CDR2 SNEGSKA (reference sequence). The CDR3 has 14 amino acids. Deletions cut 2 bases from V and 8 bases from J, with 18 bases between. CDR3 sequence: CSARLRPGVGGYTF. CDR3 in DNA: TGCAGTGCTAGACTACGACCGGGGGTAGGCGGCTACACCTTC.

This clonotype has only a few counts. V is TRBV4-1 and J is TRBJ1-6; D remains unclear. Germline CDR1 and CDR2: MGHRA and YSYEKL. The CDR3 spans 14 residues. Trimming took off 1 base at V and 7 bases at J, with 8 bases between the two ends. The CDR3 sequence is CASSQAASNSPLHF. The CDR3 DNA follows: TGCGCCAGCAGCCAAGCGGCGTCAAATTCACCCCTCCACTTT.

The chain links TRBV19 to TRBJ1-1; maybe TRBD1 (6 bases). The V end lost 5 bases, the J end lost 2 bases, and 15 bases lay between the germline ends. The length of the CDR3 is 15 residues. The germline CDR1 and CDR2 sequences are LNHDA and SQIVND (reference sequence). This CDR3 is CASSPWDTGNTEAFF. DNA for the CDR3: TGTGCCAGTAGTCCGTGGGACACGGGAAACACTGAAGCTTTCTTT.

This clonotype appeared many times. The rearrangement uses TRBV20-1 and TRBJ1-1; tentatively, D is TRBD1 (5 bases). From germline, CDR1 is DFQATT and CDR2 SNEGSKA (reference sequence). V lost 6 bases and J lost 1, with 18 bases in between. This CDR3 has 15 amino acids. CDR3 residues: CSAPRSAGRNTEAFF. CDR3 DNA sequence: TGCAGTGCCCCCCGCTCCGCAGGGCGGAACACTGAAGCTTTCTTT.

This chain uses TRBV7-6 with TRBJ2-1; 7 bases agree with TRBD2. J lost 2 bases, V lost 5 bases, and 9 bases had no gene match. The CDR3 consists of 16 residues. CDR1 and CDR2 from the germline V gene are SGHVS and FNYEAQ. The CDR3, as DNA: TGTGCCAGCAGCCGAGGAGGCGGGAGAGCCTACAATGAGCAGTTCTTC. It yields the protein CASSRGGGRAYNEQFF.

This clonotype was counted only a few times. J is TRBJ1-1 and V is TRBV5-4; D remains unclear. In germline, CDR1 is SGHNT, CDR2 YYREEE (reference sequence). The CDR3 spans 12 residues. V was pared by 4 bases and J by 10 bases, with 14 bases between. The chain's CDR3 is CASSLPGFGAFF. In nucleotides, the CDR3 is TGTGCCAGCAGCCTACCGGGTTTTGGAGCTTTCTTT.

This clonotype was seen more than once but under ten times. The genes are TRBV20-1 and TRBJ2-5, with 7 bases fitting TRBD2. Trimming took 2 bases from V and 4 from J; bases not matched to a gene: 7. The CDR3 is 14 amino acids. Germline CDR1 reads DFQATT; CDR2 reads SNEGSKA (reference sequence). The CDR3 region is CSARPRTRGETQYF. CDR3 DNA: TGCAGTGCTAGACCCCGGACTAGGGGAGAGACCCAGTACTTC.